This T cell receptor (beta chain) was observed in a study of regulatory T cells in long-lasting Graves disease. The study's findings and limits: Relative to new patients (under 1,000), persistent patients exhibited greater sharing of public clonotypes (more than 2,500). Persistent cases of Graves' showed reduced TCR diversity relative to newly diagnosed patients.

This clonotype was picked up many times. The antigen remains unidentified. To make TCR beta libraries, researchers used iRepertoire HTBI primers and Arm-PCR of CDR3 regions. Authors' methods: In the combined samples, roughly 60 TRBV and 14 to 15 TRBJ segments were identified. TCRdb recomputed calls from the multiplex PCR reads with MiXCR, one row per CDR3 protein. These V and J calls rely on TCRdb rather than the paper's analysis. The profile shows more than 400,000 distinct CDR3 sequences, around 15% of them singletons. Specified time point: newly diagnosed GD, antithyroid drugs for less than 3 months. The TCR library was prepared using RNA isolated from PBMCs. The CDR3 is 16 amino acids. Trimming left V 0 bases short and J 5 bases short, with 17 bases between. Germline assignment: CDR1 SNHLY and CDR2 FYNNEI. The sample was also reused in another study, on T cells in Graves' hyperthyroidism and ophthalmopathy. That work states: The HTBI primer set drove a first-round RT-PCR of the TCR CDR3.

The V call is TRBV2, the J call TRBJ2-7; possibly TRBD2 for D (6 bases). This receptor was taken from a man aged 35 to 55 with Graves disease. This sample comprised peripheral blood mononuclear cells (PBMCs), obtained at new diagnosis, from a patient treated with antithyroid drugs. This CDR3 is CASSEALHGGKDEQYF. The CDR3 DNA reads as TGTGCCAGCAGTGAAGCGCTTCATGGGGGGAAGGACGAGCAGTACTTC.